Described below is a single T cell receptor (beta chain) sequence and its context. V was trimmed by 3 bases and J by 2 bases, leaving 17 bases between them. The CDR3 consists of 16 residues. Germline values: CDR1 SGDLS, CDR2 YYNGEE. The data belong to a study of blood T cell repertoires in COVID-19. Background on the study: The United States, Italy and Spain were the sources of the acute and convalescent COVID-19 samples. In each case, the material was cDNA or gDNA derived from T cells, B-cell-depleted T cells, or PBMCs.

Authors' analysis steps: Quantification of nucleated cells was approximated via reference gene primer amplification. Profiling relied on immunoSEQ multiplex PCR, and the TCRdb table lists in-frame clones only, not all of them. V and J calls and clone size are those listed in that table; D and trimming were worked out from the DNA. The table has 250,000 to 300,000 clones, roughly 87% seen once. Sequenced material: peripheral blood. This clonotype was obtained from a woman aged 45-65 years who had recovered from COVID-19. The chain has TRBV9 and TRBJ2-5; the D gene is possibly TRBD2 (7 bases). CDR3 protein: CASSAGGASVQETQYF. CDR3 sequence (DNA): TGTGCCAGCAGCGCGGGGGGCGCTTCCGTTCAAGAGACCCAGTACTTC.